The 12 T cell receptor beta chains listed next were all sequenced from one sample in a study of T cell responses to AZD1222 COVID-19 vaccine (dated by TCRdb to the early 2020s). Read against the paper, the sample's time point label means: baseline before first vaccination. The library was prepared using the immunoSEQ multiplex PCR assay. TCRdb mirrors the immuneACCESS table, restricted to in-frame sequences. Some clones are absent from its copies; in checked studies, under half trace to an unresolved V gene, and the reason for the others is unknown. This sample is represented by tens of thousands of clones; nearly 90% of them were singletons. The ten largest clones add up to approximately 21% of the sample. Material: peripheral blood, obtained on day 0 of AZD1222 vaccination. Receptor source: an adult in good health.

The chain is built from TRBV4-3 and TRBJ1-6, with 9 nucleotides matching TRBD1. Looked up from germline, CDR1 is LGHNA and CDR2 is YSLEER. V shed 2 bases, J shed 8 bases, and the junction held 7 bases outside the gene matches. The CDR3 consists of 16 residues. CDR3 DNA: TGCGCCAGCAGCCAAAGCTTGGACAGGGGTTATTCACCCCTCCACTTT. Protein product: CASSQSLDRGYSPLHF.

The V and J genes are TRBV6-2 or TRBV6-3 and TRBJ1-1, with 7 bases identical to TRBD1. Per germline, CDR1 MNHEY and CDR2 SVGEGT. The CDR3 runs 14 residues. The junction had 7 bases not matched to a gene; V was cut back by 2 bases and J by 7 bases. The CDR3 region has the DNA TGTGCCAGCAGTTACGAAGGGACAGCCCTTGAAGCTTTCTTT. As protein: CASSYEGTALEAFF.

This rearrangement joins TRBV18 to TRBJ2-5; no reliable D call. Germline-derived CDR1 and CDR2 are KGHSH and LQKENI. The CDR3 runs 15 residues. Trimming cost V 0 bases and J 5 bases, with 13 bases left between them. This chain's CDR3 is CASSPPSELGETQYF. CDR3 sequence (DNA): TGTGCCAGCTCACCACCGTCGGAATTGGGGGAGACCCAGTACTTC.

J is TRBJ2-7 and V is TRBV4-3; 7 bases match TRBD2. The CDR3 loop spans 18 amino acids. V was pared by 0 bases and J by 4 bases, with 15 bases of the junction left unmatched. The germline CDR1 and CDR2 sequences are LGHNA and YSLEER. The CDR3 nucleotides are TGCGCCAGCAGCCAAGATGGGGTGTGGGAGGGAAGAGATTACGAGCAGTACTTC. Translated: CASSQDGVWEGRDYEQYF.

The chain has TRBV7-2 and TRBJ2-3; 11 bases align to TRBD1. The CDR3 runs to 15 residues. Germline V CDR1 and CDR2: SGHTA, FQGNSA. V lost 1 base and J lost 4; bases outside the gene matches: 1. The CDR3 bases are TGTGCCAGCAGCTTAGGGACAGGGGGCGCAGATACGCAGTATTTT. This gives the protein CASSLGTGGADTQYF.

The CDR3 sequence: CASSLDGGGAQGYTF. CDR3 nucleotides: TGCGCCAGCAGCTTGGATGGAGGGGGCGCCCAGGGCTACACCTTC. The chain joins TRBV5-1 to TRBJ1-2; TRBD1 matches 7 bases. J lost 8 bases, V lost 0 bases, and 10 bases had no gene match. CDR3 length: 15 residues. Germline V gives CDR1 SGHRS, CDR2 YFSETQ.

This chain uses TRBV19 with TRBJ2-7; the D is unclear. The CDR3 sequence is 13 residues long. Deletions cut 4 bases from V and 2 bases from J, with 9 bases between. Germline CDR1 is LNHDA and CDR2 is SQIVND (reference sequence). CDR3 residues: CASSTPGTYEQYF. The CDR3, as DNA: TGTGCCAGTAGTACCCCCGGCACCTACGAGCAGTACTTC.

Here the CDR3 reads CASSEGLSMVTEAFF. The CDR3 DNA is TGTGCCAGCAGTGAAGGCCTGTCCATGGTAACTGAAGCTTTCTTT. The chain combines TRBV6-1 with TRBJ1-1, with unresolved D. Germline assignment: CDR1 MNHNS and CDR2 SASEGT. This CDR3 region has 15 residues. V was cut by 1 base and J by 5 bases, with 14 bases left in between.

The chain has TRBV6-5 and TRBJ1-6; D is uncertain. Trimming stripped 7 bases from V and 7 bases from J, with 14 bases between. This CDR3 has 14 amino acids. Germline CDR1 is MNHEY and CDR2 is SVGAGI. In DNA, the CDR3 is TGTGCCAGCAATTATAGGAGTAACAATTCACCCCTCCACTTT. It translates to CASNYRSNNSPLHF.

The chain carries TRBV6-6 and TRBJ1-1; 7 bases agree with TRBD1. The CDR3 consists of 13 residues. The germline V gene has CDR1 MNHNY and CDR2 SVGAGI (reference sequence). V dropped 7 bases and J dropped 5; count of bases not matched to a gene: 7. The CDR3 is CASTPTGSTEAFF. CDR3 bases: TGTGCCAGCACTCCGACAGGGTCGACTGAAGCTTTCTTT.

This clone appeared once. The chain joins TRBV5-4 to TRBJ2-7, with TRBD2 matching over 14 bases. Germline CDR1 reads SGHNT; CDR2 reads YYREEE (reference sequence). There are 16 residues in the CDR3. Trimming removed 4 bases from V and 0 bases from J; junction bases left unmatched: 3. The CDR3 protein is CASSLGTSGSSYEQYF. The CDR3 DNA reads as TGTGCCAGCAGCCTCGGGACTAGCGGGAGCTCCTACGAGCAGTACTTC.

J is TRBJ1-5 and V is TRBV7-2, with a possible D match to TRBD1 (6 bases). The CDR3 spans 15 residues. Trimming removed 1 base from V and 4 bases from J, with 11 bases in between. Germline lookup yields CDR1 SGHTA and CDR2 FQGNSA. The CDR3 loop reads CASSLVTGSNQPQHF. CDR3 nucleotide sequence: TGTGCCAGCAGCTTAGTAACAGGGTCTAATCAGCCCCAGCATTTT.